The T cell receptor (beta chain) under discussion was sequenced for a study of tumor and adjacent non-tumor tissue in lung cancer. Regarding the study as a whole: In normal lung, the top 100 clones were significantly more dominant than in tumor.

The CDR3 totals 17 residues. Trimming at V came to 0 bases and at J to 8 bases, leaving 12 bases not matched to a gene. Per the germline V gene, CDR1 is WNHNN and CDR2 is SYGVQD (reference sequence). Three rounds of nested PCR, following a modified ARM-PCR protocol, produced the TCRbeta library. TCRdb ran MiXCR on the multiplex PCR reads and lists one entry per CDR3 protein. This sample carries around 66,000 distinct CDR3 sequences, about three quarters of them seen once, and the ten largest clones take over 25%. With regard to this clonotype: The antigen is not known.

RNA was extracted from bulk tissue without any cell sorting. The sequencing input was lung tumor tissue. This TCR was sampled from a man aged 55 to 70 with non-small cell lung cancer. The V gene is TRBV10-1, the J gene TRBJ2-1, with 8 bases fitting TRBD1. In DNA form, the CDR3 reads TGCGCCAGCAGTGAGTCGAGGCGCGGACAGGGCCTTGATGAGCAGTTCTTC. Translating gives CASSESRRGQGLDEQFF.